These T cell receptor beta chains were read from a single sample in a study of T cell responses to AZD1222 COVID-19 vaccine. Profiled with immunoSEQ multiplex PCR; TCRdb holds only in-frame clones, not every one. The sample has about 100,000 clones, roughly 86% seen once. The material sequenced was peripheral blood, taken on day 0 of MenACWY control vaccination. All receptors derive from an adult in good health. CDR3s include the opening cysteine and the closing phenylalanine or tryptophan. The D gene is left open where the match is weak. The listing skips clone size in some rows; elsewhere it reads once, few, many or a size class.

v_call: TRBV4-1
d_call: NA
clone_size: NA
j_call: TRBJ1-5
cdr3_aa: CASSQDPPSRGRLFGGQPQHF
cdr3_nt: TGCGCCAGCAGCCAAGATCCCCCATCCAGGGGAAGGTTGTTCGGCGGACAGCCCCAGCATTTT

v_call: TRBV6-5
d_call: TRBD2
clone_size: NA
j_call: TRBJ2-7
cdr3_aa: CASRPGGLAGYEQYF
cdr3_nt: TGTGCCAGCAGGCCTGGGGGACTAGCGGGATACGAGCAGTACTTC

v_call: TRBV5-1
d_call: NA
clone_size: NA
j_call: TRBJ2-7
cdr3_aa: CASRGLAAAGEQYF
cdr3_nt: TGCGCCAGCAGGGGTTTAGCCGCCGCGGGGGAGCAGTACTTC

v_call: TRBV28
d_call: TRBD1
clone_size: few
j_call: TRBJ1-5
cdr3_aa: CASSQGARNQPQHF
cdr3_nt: TGTGCCAGCAGTCAGGGGGCGCGTAATCAGCCCCAGCATTTT

v_call: TRBV2
d_call: NA
clone_size: NA
j_call: TRBJ2-3
cdr3_aa: CASRADTDTQYF
cdr3_nt: TGTGCCAGCAGAGCAGACACAGATACGCAGTATTTT

v_call: TRBV5-1
d_call: TRBD1
clone_size: NA
j_call: TRBJ2-7
cdr3_aa: CASSLRTTGDLGEQYF
cdr3_nt: TGCGCCAGCAGCTTACGTACGACAGGGGACCTTGGGGAGCAGTACTTC

v_call: TRBV28
d_call: NA
clone_size: few
j_call: TRBJ2-1
cdr3_aa: CASSLGHNEQFF
cdr3_nt: TGTGCCAGCAGTTTAGGACACAATGAGCAGTTCTTC

v_call: TRBV3-1/TRBV3-2
d_call: NA
clone_size: few
j_call: TRBJ2-7
cdr3_aa: CASSRGRGYEQYF
cdr3_nt: TGTGCCAGCAGCCGTGGGCGGGGCTACGAGCAGTACTTC

v_call: TRBV28
d_call: NA
clone_size: NA
j_call: TRBJ2-7
cdr3_aa: CASSEPWGESNF
cdr3_nt: TGTGCCAGCAGCGAACCCTGGGGGGAGTCGAACTTC

v_call: TRBV10-3
d_call: NA
clone_size: NA
j_call: TRBJ2-7
cdr3_aa: CASSRHSPYEQYF
cdr3_nt: TGTGCCTCGTCTCGGCACAGCCCCTACGAGCAGTACTTC

v_call: TRBV28
d_call: NA
clone_size: NA
j_call: TRBJ1-2
cdr3_aa: CASSTGVALHGYTF
cdr3_nt: TGTGCCAGCAGCACCGGTGTTGCCCTCCATGGCTACACCTTC

v_call: TRBV5-1
d_call: TRBD2
clone_size: NA
j_call: TRBJ2-7
cdr3_aa: CASSPVASGRYEQYF
cdr3_nt: TGCGCCAGCAGCCCGGTAGCTAGCGGGAGGTACGAGCAGTACTTC

v_call: TRBV28
d_call: NA
clone_size: NA
j_call: TRBJ2-3
cdr3_aa: CASNLQRDTQYF
cdr3_nt: TGTGCCAGCAACCTCCAGCGGGATACGCAGTATTTT

v_call: TRBV9
d_call: NA
clone_size: NA
j_call: TRBJ2-7
cdr3_aa: CASSPQHVAEYEQYF
cdr3_nt: TGTGCCAGCAGCCCCCAACATGTAGCGGAGTACGAGCAGTACTTC

v_call: TRBV10-3
d_call: NA
clone_size: NA
j_call: TRBJ1-6
cdr3_aa: CAISEIGGSPLHF
cdr3_nt: TGTGCCATCAGTGAGATCGGGGGTTCACCCCTCCACTTT

v_call: TRBV4-2
d_call: NA
clone_size: NA
j_call: TRBJ2-5
cdr3_aa: CASSQDYGQGETQYF
cdr3_nt: TGTGCCAGCAGCCAAGATTATGGCCAGGGGGAGACCCAGTACTTC

v_call: TRBV7-9
d_call: NA
clone_size: NA
j_call: TRBJ2-7
cdr3_aa: CASSFPSWSSYEQYF
cdr3_nt: TGTGCCAGCAGCTTTCCGAGCTGGAGCTCCTACGAGCAGTACTTC

v_call: TRBV10-3
d_call: TRBD1
clone_size: NA
j_call: TRBJ1-6
cdr3_aa: CAISDGQVSYNSPLHF
cdr3_nt: TGTGCCATCAGTGACGGACAGGTCTCCTATAATTCACCCCTCCACTTT